The 18 T cell receptor beta chains reported below all come from one sample, sequenced in a study of PD-1 blockade in mismatch repair-deficient tumors. Assay: immunoSEQ multiplex PCR; the TCRdb copy retains only in-frame clones and omits some. The sample gives under 95,000 clones, roughly 80% of which show up once; roughly 2.5% is in the top ten. The sample here was peripheral blood, taken 12 weeks after starting pembrolizumab. All receptors come from an adult with mismatch repair-deficient cancer.

The rearrangement joins TRBV5-4 to TRBJ2-1; D unclear. Germline V gene lookup returns CDR1 SGHNT and CDR2 YYREEE (reference sequence). The V and J ends lost 2 bases and 4 bases respectively, with 7 bases between them. This CDR3 region has 13 residues. Here the CDR3 DNA reads TGTGCCAGCAGCTTAATTCCATACAATGAGCAGTTCTTC. This encodes CASSLIPYNEQFF.

The chain recombines TRBV11-1 with TRBJ2-5, with D possibly TRBD2 on 5 matching bases. Trimming took 2 bases from V and 5 from J, leaving 15 bases between them. The CDR3 spans 15 residues. From germline, CDR1 is SGHAT and CDR2 FQDESV (reference sequence). CDR3 sequence (DNA): TGTGCCAGCAGCTTAAGCCCCGAGGGCACCGAGACCCAGTACTTC. Protein: CASSLSPEGTETQYF.

This clone was seen a handful of times. V and J are TRBV7-2 and TRBJ1-2, with unresolved D. The CDR3 has 15 amino acids. Trimming took off 4 bases at V and 7 bases at J, with 19 bases between the two ends. Germline V gene data show CDR1 as SGHTA and CDR2 as FQGNSA. The CDR3 loop is CASSSSGDGLGGYTF. The DNA of the CDR3 is TGTGCCAGCAGCTCGTCCGGGGATGGGTTAGGTGGCTACACCTTC. The variable domain in full, completed from reference TRBV7-2 and TRBJ1-2, reads GAGVSQSPSNKVTEKGKDVELRCDPISGHTALYWYRQSLGQGLEFLIYFQGNSAPDKSGLPSDRFSAERTGGSVSTLTIQRTQQEDSAVYLCASSSSGDGLGGYTFGSGTRLTVV.

V and J are TRBV7-9 and TRBJ1-4; perhaps TRBD1 as D (6 bases). Germline V gives CDR1 SEHNR, CDR2 FQNEAQ (reference sequence). This CDR3 is 16 amino acids long. Trimming removed 3 bases at V and 7 bases at J, with 18 bases between. The CDR3 protein is CASSFPSSGVGEKLFF. The CDR3 DNA follows: TGTGCCAGCAGCTTCCCCTCGTCAGGGGTGGGTGAAAAACTGTTTTTT.

For the CDR3, the DNA is TGTGCCAGCAGCCCTAGCGGGAGAAACAATGAGCAGTTCTTC. Translating it yields CASSPSGRNNEQFF. The genes are TRBV4-2 and TRBJ2-1, with 10 bases fitting TRBD2. V was clipped by 4 bases and J by 5 bases; unmatched bases: 2. The V gene's germline CDR1 is LGHNA and CDR2 YNFKEQ. The CDR3 is made up of 14 amino acids.

In this sample, this clone turned up once. The CDR3 spells CASRTGTNMNTEAFF. In nucleotides, the CDR3 is TGTGCCAGTAGGACAGGTACCAATATGAACACTGAAGCTTTCTTT. The chain joins TRBV19 to TRBJ1-1, with D possibly TRBD1 on 6 matching bases. From germline, CDR1 is LNHDA and CDR2 SQIVND (reference sequence). The CDR3 consists of 15 residues. V lost 6 bases, J lost 0 bases, and 14 bases lay in between.

The chain carries TRBV27 and TRBJ1-5; maybe TRBD1 (6 bases). In germline, CDR1 is MNHEY, CDR2 SMNVEV (reference sequence). The CDR3 runs 14 residues. V was clipped by 6 bases and J by 6 bases, with 15 bases between them. The DNA of the CDR3 is TGTGCCAGCAGGCACGCAGGGGTGGGTCAGCCCCAGCATTTT. Protein sequence: CASRHAGVGQPQHF.

This sequence joins TRBV19 and TRBJ1-1, with D possibly matching TRBD1 (5 bases). Trimming removed 5 bases from V and 3 bases from J, with 16 bases in between. The CDR3 runs to 15 residues. Germline V gives CDR1 LNHDA, CDR2 SQIVND (reference sequence). The CDR3 DNA is TGTGCCAGTAGTTTAGGGGATTATTTTGACACTGAAGCTTTCTTT. Translating it yields CASSLGDYFDTEAFF.

This rearrangement joins TRBV21-1 to TRBJ2-1; the table's D call, TRBD2, was not checked against the DNA. TRBV21-1 is flagged as a pseudogene. The CDR3 runs to 23 residues. This CDR3 reads CASSPETGTGREGSGSVENEQFF. The DNA for the CDR3 is TGTGCCAGCAGCCCAGAGACCGGGACAGGGAGGGAGGGTAGCGGGAGTGTAGAGAATGAGCAGTTCTTC.

The chain uses TRBV12-5 and TRBJ1-2, with TRBD1 as a possible D gene (5 bases). Germline CDR1 and CDR2: LGHNT and FRNRAP. V shed 7 bases and J shed 1 base, with 10 bases lying between them. The CDR3 has 13 amino acids. The chain's CDR3 is CASALQGNYGYTF. CDR3 in DNA: TGTGCTAGTGCCCTGCAGGGTAACTATGGCTACACCTTC. Full variable domain (missing parts from reference TRBV12-5 and TRBJ1-2): DARVTQTPRHKVTEMGQEVTMRCQPILGHNTVFWYRQTMMQGLELLAYFRNRAPLDDSGMPKDRFSAEMPDATLATLKIQPSEPRDSAVYFCASALQGNYGYTFGSGTRLTVV.

This rearrangement joins TRBV21-1 to TRBJ2-1; no check of the table's D call, TRBD1, against the DNA was made. TRBV21-1 is marked as a pseudogene. This CDR3 is built from 15 residues. The CDR3 is CASSKGAVSYNEQFF. CDR3 DNA sequence: TGTGCCAGCAGCAAGGGGGCAGTTTCCTACAATGAGCAGTTCTTC.

A remark on this clone: The sample contains more than one DNA sequence encoding this CDR3. This chain joins TRBV28 and TRBJ1-5, with unresolved D. In germline, CDR1 is MDHEN, CDR2 SYDVKM. Trimming took 2 bases from V and 7 from J, leaving 6 bases between them. The CDR3 is 12 residues long. The DNA of the CDR3 is TGTGCCAGCAGTTTAGGTGTCCAGCCCCAGCATTTT. It is translated as CASSLGVQPQHF. Complete variable domain (other parts from reference TRBV28 and TRBJ1-5): DVKVTQSSRYLVKRTGEKVFLECVQDMDHENMFWYRQDPGLGLRLIYFSYDVKMKEKGDIPEGYSVSREKKERFSLILESASTNQTSMYLCASSLGVQPQHFGDGTRLSIL.

The V gene is TRBV18, the J gene TRBJ1-5, with a tentative D call TRBD1 (6 bases). The CDR3 spans 15 residues. CDR1 is KGHSH, CDR2 LQKENI, per germline. Trimming removed 5 bases at V and 4 bases at J, with 15 bases between. CDR3 nucleotide sequence: TGTGCCAGCTCATCCGAAGGGACAATTAATCAGCCCCAGCATTTT. Translation: CASSSEGTINQPQHF.

The chain combines TRBV5-1 with TRBJ2-7, with D possibly TRBD1 on 6 matching bases. Germline CDR1 SGHRS, CDR2 YFSETQ. This CDR3 region has 15 residues. V shed 8 bases and J shed 0 bases, with 18 bases lying between them. CDR3 loop: CASRPGEVSSYEQYF. CDR3 bases: TGCGCCAGTAGACCAGGGGAAGTTAGCTCCTACGAGCAGTACTTC.

The chain joins TRBV4-3 to TRBJ1-2; D unresolved. Trimming stripped 0 bases from V and 2 bases from J, with 10 bases between. The CDR3 totals 15 residues. The germline CDR1 and CDR2 sequences are LGHNA and YSLEER. The CDR3 coding sequence is TGCGCCAGCAGCCAAGATCGAGGACCCAACTATGGCTACACCTTC. Its protein is CASSQDRGPNYGYTF.

This chain joins TRBV28 and TRBJ2-7, with 9 bases lining up with TRBD2. Germline CDR1 and CDR2: MDHEN and SYDVKM. The CDR3 consists of 17 residues. The V segment lost 4 bases and the J segment 0 bases; nucleotides outside the gene matches: 10. DNA of the CDR3: TGTGCCAGCAGTTCCTACCTCCGGACTAGCGCCTCCTACGAGCAGTACTTC. It translates to CASSSYLRTSASYEQYF.

The chain joins TRBV5-5 to TRBJ2-7, with D unclear. With 2 bases removed from V and 4 bases from J, the gap between germline ends came to 10 bases. Per germline, CDR1 SGHKS and CDR2 YYEKEE (reference sequence). The CDR3 runs 13 residues. CDR3 in DNA: TGTGCCAGCAGCTTTGAGCCCCGATACGAGCAGTACTTC. Protein product: CASSFEPRYEQYF.

The rearrangement links TRBV5-6 to TRBJ1-2; perhaps TRBD1 as D (5 bases). The CDR3 covers 13 residues. V lost 1 base and J lost 4, with 8 bases in between. The germline gives CDR1 SGHDT, CDR2 YYEEEE. The CDR3 DNA reads TGTGCCAGCAGCTTGAGGGGCGGCTATGGCTACACCTTC. It encodes CASSLRGGYGYTF. Looking up the rest from reference TRBV5-6 and TRBJ1-2 gives the full variable domain: DAGVTQSPTHLIKTRGQQVTLRCSPKSGHDTVSWYQQALGQGPQFIFQYYEEEERQRGNFPDRFSGHQFPNYSSELNVNALLLGDSALYLCASSLRGGYGYTFGSGTRLTVV.